The 19 T cell receptor beta chains below come from one sample, sequenced in a study of T cells after yellow fever vaccination. TCRdb redid the calling of the 5' RACE reads with MiXCR, one entry per CDR3 protein. This table holds fewer than 350,000 distinct CDR3 sequences, roughly 3.5% found once. Specimen: PBMCs, collected on the day of the yellow fever booster vaccination. Every receptor here comes from a man between 18 and 35 years old who received the YFV17D yellow fever vaccine.

This clonotype was observed at least ten times. The junction departs from the called germline gene at one end, perhaps through a read error. This sequence joins TRBV28 and TRBJ1-5; D call uncertain. The length of the CDR3 is 12 residues. CDR1 is MDHEN, CDR2 SYDVKM, per germline. The chain's CDR3 is CASCFGPQPQHF. The CDR3 coding sequence is TGTGCCAGCTGTTTTGGGCCTCAGCCCCAGCATTTT. Drawing the rest from reference TRBV28 and TRBJ1-5, the complete variable domain is DVKVTQSSRYLVKRTGEKVFLECVQDMDHENMFWYRQDPGLGLRLIYFSYDVKMKEKGDIPEGYSVSREKKERFSLILESASTNQTSMYLCASCFGPQPQHFGDGTRLSIL.

This clonotype was seen more than once but under ten times. The V and J genes are TRBV7-2 and TRBJ1-5; 9 bases align to TRBD1. Germline V gives CDR1 SGHTA, CDR2 FQGNSA. Trimming removed 6 bases from V and 3 bases from J; junction bases left unmatched: 3. The CDR3 is made up of 14 amino acids. The CDR3, as DNA: TGTGCCAGCAGTAGACAGGGGGACAATCAGCCCCAGCATTTT. Translating it yields CASSRQGDNQPQHF.

The chain employs TRBV5-1 and TRBJ2-7, with D perhaps matching TRBD1 (6 bases). V lost 0 bases and J 5 bases, leaving 15 bases between the germline ends. Germline V CDR1 and CDR2: SGHRS, YFSETQ. The CDR3 totals 15 residues. Here the CDR3 DNA reads TGCGCCAGCAGCTTGGTGGAGACAGGTACCGACGAGCAGTACTTC. It codes for CASSLVETGTDEQYF.

This sequence joins TRBV7-2 and TRBJ2-2; possibly TRBD1 or TRBD2 for D (6 bases each). Germline V gene sequence: CDR1 SGHTA, CDR2 FQGNSA. The V end was cut by 9 bases, the J end by 6 bases, with 17 bases between. The CDR3 sequence is 14 residues long. The CDR3 region has the DNA TGTGCCAGTTCCGGGGGCCCAAACTCCGGGGAGCTGTTTTTT. The encoded protein is CASSGGPNSGELFF.

V and J are TRBV29-1 and TRBJ1-3, with D unresolved. Germline lookup yields CDR1 SQVTM and CDR2 ANQGSEA. The CDR3 runs to 12 residues. Trimming stripped 7 bases from V and 2 bases from J, with 9 bases between. The CDR3: CSAGATGNTIYF. The CDR3 DNA follows: TGCAGCGCCGGCGCAACTGGAAACACCATATATTTT.

This clonotype was counted at least ten times. The V call is TRBV7-2, the J call TRBJ1-4, with D maybe TRBD1 (6 bases). The CDR3 totals 18 residues. V was trimmed by 5 bases and J by 0 bases, leaving 19 bases between them. The V gene's germline CDR1 is SGHTA and CDR2 FQGNSA. The CDR3 region is CASSPRQVDRSTNEKLFF. The CDR3 nucleotides are TGTGCCAGCAGCCCCCGGCAGGTGGACAGATCAACTAATGAAAAACTGTTTTTT.

This clonotype came up many times. This chain uses TRBV7-3 with TRBJ2-2; no firm D call. Per germline, CDR1 SGHTA and CDR2 FQGTGA. V was clipped by 6 bases and J by 5 bases, with 13 bases between them. The CDR3 spans 14 residues. CDR3 region: CASSSGPRTGELFF. The CDR3 DNA sequence: TGTGCCAGCAGTTCCGGGCCTCGGACCGGGGAGCTGTTTTTT. The full variable domain, in which reference TRBV7-3 and TRBJ2-2 provide the parts outside the CDR3, is GAGVSQTPSNKVTEKGKYVELRCDPISGHTALYWYRQSLGQGPEFLIYFQGTGAADDSGLPNDRFFAVRPEGSVSTLKIQRTERGDSAVYLCASSSGPRTGELFFGEGSRLTVL.

This clonotype was observed many times. The chain is built from TRBV10-3 and TRBJ2-3, with unresolved D. V was clipped by 0 bases and J by 6 bases, with 7 bases between them. Germline CDR1 ENHRY, CDR2 SYGVKD. CDR3 size: 13 residues. The CDR3 protein is CAISESVKDTQYF. CDR3 DNA: TGTGCCATCAGTGAGTCCGTCAAGGATACGCAGTATTTT.

The chain employs TRBV7-3 and TRBJ2-5, with D tentatively TRBD2 (5 bases). Germline CDR1 SGHTA, CDR2 FQGTGA. V lost 5 bases, J lost 4 bases, and 20 bases lay in between. The CDR3 contains 16 residues. DNA for the CDR3: TGTGCCAGCAGCCAAACCCCCGCGGGCGGAGGAGAGACCCAGTACTTC. Translating gives CASSQTPAGGGETQYF.

This clonotype was seen at least ten times. This CDR3 reads CASSHGSYNEQFF. The CDR3 nucleotides read TGTGCCAGCTCACACGGGTCCTACAATGAGCAGTTCTTC. The chain combines TRBV18 with TRBJ2-1, with no clear D. Deletions cut 4 bases from V and 1 base from J, with 5 bases between. The CDR3 consists of 13 residues. The germline V gene encodes CDR1 KGHSH and CDR2 LQKENI. Using reference TRBV18 and TRBJ2-1 for the parts outside the CDR3, the full variable domain is NAGVMQNPRHLVRRRGQEARLRCSPMKGHSHVYWYRQLPEEGLKFMVYLQKENIIDESGMPKERFSAEFPKEGPSILRIQQVVRGDSAAYFCASSHGSYNEQFFGPGTRLTVL.

This clonotype was recorded many times. Written as DNA, the CDR3 is TGTGCCAGCAGCCAGCACCAGGGGCCCTCCTACGAGCAGTACTTC. Translated, it gives CASSQHQGPSYEQYF. The chain combines TRBV7-8 with TRBJ2-7; D may be TRBD1 (6 bases). CDR1 and CDR2 from the germline V gene are SGHVS and FQNEAQ. The V end was cut by 5 bases, the J end by 0 bases, with 14 bases between. The CDR3 runs to 15 residues.

This clonotype was seen many times. The chain carries TRBV15 and TRBJ2-2; the D is unclear. V lost 1 base to trimming and J lost 8 bases, with 14 bases between them. CDR1 and CDR2 (germline): LNHNV, YYDKDF (reference sequence). The CDR3 sequence is 15 residues long. CDR3 nucleotides: TGTGCCACCAGCAGAGTAGGGCTCTTAGGAGGGGAGCTGTTTTTT. Translating gives CATSRVGLLGGELFF.

This clonotype was seen many times. V usage is TRBV12-5 and J usage is TRBJ2-3; the D call may be TRBD1 or TRBD2 (6 bases each). This CDR3 region has 14 residues. The V end was cut by 5 bases, the J end by 3 bases, with 12 bases between. CDR1 is LGHNT, CDR2 FRNRAP, per germline. Here the CDR3 DNA reads TGTGCTAGTGGTCCCCCGGGGGCTACAGATACGCAGTATTTT. Protein sequence: CASGPPGATDTQYF.

This clonotype showed up just a few times. The CDR3 DNA follows: TGTGCCAGCTCCGGGACTTCAACAGGGGGCGCGAGCAATCAGCCCCAGCATTTT. As protein: CASSGTSTGGASNQPQHF. The chain links TRBV18 to TRBJ1-5, with 9 nucleotides matching TRBD1. CDR3 length equals 18 residues. CDR1 and CDR2 (germline): KGHSH, LQKENI. V gave up 6 bases and J gave up 1 base; unmatched junction bases: 13.

This clonotype was recorded many times. The chain employs TRBV4-1 and TRBJ2-1; D is possibly TRBD1 (6 bases). V lost 1 base to trimming and J lost 0 bases, with 16 bases between them. Germline V gene lookup returns CDR1 MGHRA and CDR2 YSYEKL. The CDR3 loop spans 18 amino acids. The CDR3 DNA reads TGCGCCAGCAGCCAAGGGGGGCGAAGGGGAGCCTCCTACAATGAGCAGTTCTTC. As protein: CASSQGGRRGASYNEQFF.

This chain joins TRBV18 and TRBJ2-7; 12 bases align to TRBD2. The germline CDR1 and CDR2 sequences are KGHSH and LQKENI. The CDR3 is made up of 18 amino acids. The J segment lost 6 bases and the V segment lost 1 base, leaving 13 bases of the junction unmatched. The DNA for the CDR3 is TGTGCCAGCTCACCACTTCTAGCGGGGGGGCAGGATTTCAGCGAGCAGTACTTC. Amino acid sequence: CASSPLLAGGQDFSEQYF.

The table lists this clonotype with many counts. V is TRBV7-9 and J is TRBJ2-1; 8 positions agree with TRBD2. The V and J ends lost 7 bases and 0 bases, in that order; junction bases with no gene match: 11. CDR3 size: 17 residues. Germline loops: CDR1 SEHNR, CDR2 FQNEAQ (reference sequence). CDR3 loop: CASTGGGAATSYNEQFF. The CDR3 nucleotides read TGTGCCAGCACGGGAGGGGGGGCCGCCACCTCCTACAATGAGCAGTTCTTC.

This clonotype occurred a few times. The chain has TRBV7-2 and TRBJ2-5; 8 positions match TRBD2. CDR1 and CDR2 (germline): SGHTA, FQGNSA. The junction had 6 bases not matched to a gene; V was cut back by 2 bases and J by 4 bases. The CDR3 has 15 residues. For the CDR3, the DNA is TGTGCCAGCAGCTTAAACCGGGGGGGCCGAGAGACCCAGTACTTC. Translated, it gives CASSLNRGGRETQYF.

This clonotype was seen many times. This chain links TRBV28 with TRBJ2-2; D remains unclear. The CDR3 extends over 14 amino acids. Trimming removed 2 bases at V and 2 bases at J, with 6 bases between. Germline CDR1 reads MDHEN; CDR2 reads SYDVKM. The CDR3 sequence is CASSLTDNTGELFF. The CDR3 DNA sequence: TGTGCCAGCAGTTTAACGGATAACACCGGGGAGCTGTTTTTT.